This TCR beta chain stems from a study of Ad26.COV2.S vaccination and SARS-CoV-2 variants. Study summary: Ad26.COV2.S arm of COV1001 included the donor. Study-level results: Recipients of either vaccine or placebo displayed similar breadth of non-spike TCRs.

A word on this clone: What it recognizes is unknown.

Described treatment: over 15 received Ad26.COV2.S at low or high dose, single or two shots; 5 received placebo; per-sample allocation not given. At day 63 after the first vaccine or placebo injection, samples were drawn. TCRdb's copy holds only in-frame clones and misses some; the assay was immunoSEQ multiplex PCR. The table lists about 400,000 clones, 83% of them singletons. V was pared by 2 bases and J by 6 bases, with 14 bases between. The CDR3 is 14 residues long. Germline CDR1 and CDR2: SGHRS and YFSETQ. This receptor was obtained from a person between 18 and 65 years old who received the Ad26.COV2.S COVID-19 vaccine or a placebo. The sample here was peripheral blood, taken in a trial of Ad26.COV2.S vaccine versus placebo. This chain uses TRBV5-1 with TRBJ1-2, with D hard to call. The CDR3 region is CASSFTTAVHGYTF. In nucleotides, the CDR3 is TGCGCCAGCAGCTTTACCACGGCGGTCCATGGCTACACCTTC. The whole variable domain, filled in from reference TRBV5-1 and TRBJ1-2, reads KAGVTQTPRYLIKTRGQQVTLSCSPISGHRSVSWYQQTPGQGLQFLFEYFSETQRNKGNFPGRFSGRQFSNSRSEMNVSTLELGDSALYLCASSFTTAVHGYTFGSGTRLTVV.